The 32 T cell receptor beta chains below come from one sample, sequenced in a study of T-cell reconstitution after alpha-beta-depleted transplantation in children. Unique molecular identifiers were used to barcode this TCRbeta library. TCRdb used MiXCR to reprocess the PCR reads, holding one entry per CDR3 protein. The repertoire holds 250,000 to 400,000 distinct CDR3 sequences, around 25% seen once, with 9.5% to 13% in the top ten. This sample comprised PBMCs, mostly from graft donor cells, obtained 180 days after TCRalphabeta/CD19-depleted stem cell transplant. All receptors come from a male patient younger than 18 who had a stem cell transplant for acute lymphoblastic leukemia, so the T cells may come from the graft donor.

A few counts support this clonotype. The chain recombines TRBV7-3 with TRBJ2-3; perhaps TRBD2 as D (6 bases). The V gene lost 4 bases and the J gene lost 1 base, with 15 bases spanning the gap. The germline CDR1 and CDR2 sequences are SGHTA and FQGTGA. This CDR3 is built from 16 residues. This CDR3 reads CASSSYREWGTDTQYF. CDR3 DNA sequence: TGTGCCAGCAGCTCCTACCGGGAGTGGGGCACAGATACGCAGTATTTT. Full variable domain (outside the CDR3, taken from reference TRBV7-3 and TRBJ2-3): GAGVSQTPSNKVTEKGKYVELRCDPISGHTALYWYRQSLGQGPEFLIYFQGTGAADDSGLPNDRFFAVRPEGSVSTLKIQRTERGDSAVYLCASSSYREWGTDTQYFGPGTRLTVL.

The CDR3 region is CSAPGPTEAFF. CDR3 sequence (DNA): TGCAGCGCACCGGGACCCACTGAAGCTTTCTTT. This sequence joins TRBV29-1 and TRBJ1-1; perhaps TRBD1 as D (5 bases). Germline V gene data show CDR1 as SQVTM and CDR2 as ANQGSEA. Trimming pared 7 bases from V and 4 bases from J, leaving 10 bases between. CDR3 length: 11 residues.

The chain recombines TRBV5-1 with TRBJ1-1; tentative D call: TRBD1 (6 bases). V gave up 4 bases and J gave up 6 bases, with 13 bases separating them. Germline assignment: CDR1 SGHRS and CDR2 YFSETQ. The CDR3 loop spans 13 amino acids. In nucleotides, the CDR3 is TGCGCCAGCAGCGGGAAGGGGGTCCCTGAAGCTTTCTTT. Encoded protein: CASSGKGVPEAFF. Filled out from reference TRBV5-1 and TRBJ1-1, the complete variable domain reads KAGVTQTPRYLIKTRGQQVTLSCSPISGHRSVSWYQQTPGQGLQFLFEYFSETQRNKGNFPGRFSGRQFSNSRSEMNVSTLELGDSALYLCASSGKGVPEAFFGQGTRLTVV.

This clonotype occurred many times. V is TRBV5-1 and J is TRBJ2-7, with 7 nucleotides matching TRBD2. The junction had 7 bases not matched to a gene; V was cut back by 2 bases and J by 2 bases. The CDR3 runs 15 residues. In germline, CDR1 is SGHRS, CDR2 YFSETQ. CDR3 amino acids: CASSFWASGAYEQYF. In DNA, the CDR3 is TGCGCCAGCAGCTTTTGGGCTAGCGGCGCCTACGAGCAGTACTTC.

The V and J genes are TRBV20-1 and TRBJ2-1; D uncertain. The CDR3 length is 15 residues. Germline CDR1 is DFQATT and CDR2 is SNEGSKA (reference sequence). V was trimmed by 3 bases and J by 0 bases, leaving 12 bases between them. CDR3 loop: CSASPRIGSYNEQFF. DNA for the CDR3: TGCAGTGCTAGTCCTCGCATCGGCTCCTACAATGAGCAGTTCTTC.

This CDR3 is CASSLRGRADTQYF. The CDR3 DNA reads as TGCGCCAGCAGCTTACGGGGGAGAGCAGATACGCAGTATTTT. V is TRBV5-1 and J is TRBJ2-3, with TRBD2 as a possible D gene (6 bases). The CDR3 is 14 residues long. V gave up 2 bases and J gave up 4 bases, with 11 bases separating them. Germline CDR1 is SGHRS and CDR2 is YFSETQ.

A few counts support this clonotype. One junction end does not reproduce the germline sequence, and a read error may be involved. The rearrangement joins TRBV3-1 to TRBJ2-1; 9 bases are shared with TRBD2. CDR1 is LGHDT and CDR2 is YNNKEL in the germline V gene (reference sequence). The CDR3 has 18 amino acids. The CDR3 spells CACSFRVLAGQGYNEQFF. CDR3 in DNA: TGTGCCTGCAGTTTTCGGGTCCTAGCGGGGCAGGGGTACAATGAGCAGTTCTTC.

This clonotype was seen a few times. The chain couples TRBV19 to TRBJ1-1; no reliable D call. Germline V gene lookup returns CDR1 LNHDA and CDR2 SQIVND (reference sequence). CDR3 size: 16 residues. The V end was cut by 5 bases, the J end by 1 base, with 17 bases between. CDR3 nucleotides: TGTGCCAGTAGTCTTCCCACCGGCGGTTCGAACACTGAAGCTTTCTTT. Its translation is CASSLPTGGSNTEAFF.

This clonotype was detected only a few times. In DNA, the CDR3 is TGTGCCAGCAGTCCGGGACAGACCTACAATGAGCAGTTCTTC. Protein sequence: CASSPGQTYNEQFF. The chain uses TRBV12-3 or TRBV12-4 and TRBJ2-1, with 7 bases matching TRBD1. The junction had 3 bases not matched to a gene; V was cut back by 5 bases and J by 2 bases. The CDR3 sequence is 14 residues long.

With regard to this clonotype: One junction end disagrees with the germline gene, perhaps due to a read error. CDR3 protein: CASSLGATYNEQLF. The CDR3 nucleotides are TGTGCCAGCAGCTTAGGGGCAACCTACAATGAGCAGCTCTTC. The chain links TRBV7-9 to TRBJ2-1; no clear D. The CDR3 covers 14 residues. In germline, CDR1 is SEHNR, CDR2 FQNEAQ (reference sequence).

The sample holds many counts of this clonotype. The chain couples TRBV5-1 to TRBJ1-5; no clear D. In germline, CDR1 is SGHRS, CDR2 YFSETQ. Trimming left V 4 bases short and J 2 bases short, with 13 bases between. The CDR3 has 15 amino acids. CDR3 in DNA: TGCGCCAGCAGCCTGGTGGCGGGTGGCAATCAGCCCCAGCATTTT. This translates into CASSLVAGGNQPQHF.

Many counts were recorded for this clonotype. The chain has TRBV5-1 and TRBJ1-1; TRBD1 is a possible D gene (5 bases). The CDR3 totals 14 residues. Germline CDR1 reads SGHRS; CDR2 reads YFSETQ. V lost 4 bases and J 2 bases, leaving 12 bases between the germline ends. CDR3 region: CASSGGQTNTEAFF. In nucleotides, the CDR3 is TGCGCCAGCAGCGGAGGACAAACAAACACTGAAGCTTTCTTT.

The chain couples TRBV5-1 to TRBJ2-1; TRBD2 matches 7 bases. This CDR3 spans 15 amino acids. The trim removed 0 bases at V and 4 bases at J, leaving 4 bases unmatched. The germline V gene has CDR1 SGHRS and CDR2 YFSETQ. The CDR3 reads CASSLVAGEYNEQFF. CDR3 coding DNA: TGCGCCAGCAGCTTGGTTGCGGGGGAGTACAATGAGCAGTTCTTC.

The chain employs TRBV5-1 and TRBJ2-1, with a possible D match to TRBD1 (7 bases). The CDR3 length is 20 residues. V shed 5 bases and J shed 0 bases, with 27 bases lying between them. Per germline, CDR1 SGHRS and CDR2 YFSETQ. CDR3 DNA sequence: TGCGCCAGCAGGGCGGAGGGACAGATACCTTACCTGCGCTCCTACAATGAGCAGTTCTTC. Amino acids: CASRAEGQIPYLRSYNEQFF.

J is TRBJ2-1 and V is TRBV20-1; perhaps TRBD1 as D (6 bases). The CDR3 loop spans 14 amino acids. Germline V gene lookup returns CDR1 DFQATT and CDR2 SNEGSKA (reference sequence). The CDR3 here is CSGRGGKRGSEQFF. CDR3 DNA: TGCAGCGGGCGAGGTGGAAAGAGGGGGAGCGAGCAGTTCTTC.

This chain uses TRBV11-2 with TRBJ2-7; weak D call: TRBD2 (5 bases). Germline CDR1 and CDR2: SGHAT and FQNNGV. The CDR3 sequence is 15 residues long. With 5 bases removed from V and 3 bases from J, the gap between germline ends came to 17 bases. The CDR3 coding sequence is TGTGCCAGCAGCCTCCACGGCCTAGCAGGCTACGAGCAGTACTTC. Its translation is CASSLHGLAGYEQYF.

This chain links TRBV7-9 with TRBJ2-5; 11 nucleotides align to TRBD1. Germline V gives CDR1 SEHNR, CDR2 FQNEAQ (reference sequence). The ends lost 3 bases at V and 4 bases at J; junction bases unmatched: 7. The CDR3 covers 16 residues. CDR3: CASSLIGTGGGETQYF. The CDR3 bases are TGTGCCAGCAGCTTGATCGGGACAGGGGGTGGAGAGACCCAGTACTTC.

This sequence joins TRBV18 and TRBJ2-7; 7 positions agree with TRBD1. Germline CDR1 is KGHSH and CDR2 is LQKENI. J was trimmed by 11 bases and V by 5 bases; bases with no gene match: 6. The CDR3 contains 11 residues. The CDR3 nucleotides read TGTGCCAGCTCAGAACAGGGGTTGAAGTACTTC. It translates to CASSEQGLKYF.

The V gene is TRBV18, the J gene TRBJ2-1, with TRBD1 matching over 8 bases. The trim removed 3 bases at V and 10 bases at J, leaving 2 bases unmatched. This CDR3 contains 12 residues. Germline V lookup: CDR1 KGHSH, CDR2 LQKENI. As DNA, the CDR3 is TGTGCCAGCTCACCCGGACAGGGAGAGCAGTTCTTC. This translates into CASSPGQGEQFF.

This clonotype was counted a few times. This chain uses TRBV7-3 with TRBJ2-3; 12 positions match TRBD2. CDR1 SGHTA and CDR2 FQGTGA come from the germline V gene. J was trimmed by 2 bases and V by 5 bases; bases with no gene match: 11. The CDR3 spans 18 residues. CDR3 loop: CASSRTSGRIGDTDTQYF. CDR3 bases: TGTGCCAGCAGCCGAACTAGCGGGAGGATCGGCGACACAGATACGCAGTATTTT.

The V gene is TRBV20-1, the J gene TRBJ2-1; 8 bases line up with TRBD2. The junction had 12 bases not matched to a gene; V was cut back by 4 bases and J by 4 bases. The germline gives CDR1 DFQATT, CDR2 SNEGSKA (reference sequence). This CDR3 region has 16 residues. Written as DNA, the CDR3 is TGCAGTGCTACCGCCCTGACTAGCGCCGAGTACAATGAGCAGTTCTTC. Residues: CSATALTSAEYNEQFF.

The rearrangement joins TRBV9 to TRBJ2-7; 9 bases align to TRBD2. The CDR3 totals 15 residues. The ends lost 1 base at V and 4 bases at J; junction bases unmatched: 6. Germline V gene data show CDR1 as SGDLS and CDR2 as YYNGEE. The CDR3 nucleotides read TGTGCCAGCAGCGTAACCCCGGGACTAGCATACGAGCAGTACTTC. Protein product: CASSVTPGLAYEQYF. The complete variable domain, with remaining parts taken from reference TRBV9 and TRBJ2-7, reads DSGVTQTPKHLITATGQRVTLRCSPRSGDLSVYWYQQSLDQGLQFLIQYYNGEERAKGNILERFSAQQFPDLHSELNLSSLELGDSALYFCASSVTPGLAYEQYFGPGTRLTVT.

The chain combines TRBV12-3 or TRBV12-4 with TRBJ2-3, with 12 bases that match TRBD2. CDR3 length: 17 amino acids. Unmatched junction bases numbered 9, after V lost 6 bases and J lost 2 bases. CDR3 residues: CASRPPSGRDFTDTQYF. CDR3 nucleotides: TGTGCCAGCAGGCCCCCTAGCGGGAGGGACTTCACAGATACGCAGTATTTT.

This chain's CDR3 is CASSEYRGAAGNRYEQYF. Here the CDR3 DNA reads TGTGCCAGCAGTGAATATAGAGGTGCCGCCGGAAATAGGTACGAGCAGTACTTC. The V gene is TRBV25-1, the J gene TRBJ2-7; D is ambiguous. The V gene lost 0 bases and the J gene lost 4 bases, with 22 bases spanning the gap. Germline V lookup: CDR1 MGHDK, CDR2 SYGVNS. The CDR3 extends over 18 amino acids.

The V and J genes are TRBV12-3 or TRBV12-4 and TRBJ1-3; D is undetermined. The CDR3 is 14 amino acids. V shed 3 bases and J shed 7 bases, with 13 bases lying between them. CDR3 residues: CASSFSRMGNTIYF. CDR3 DNA sequence: TGTGCCAGCAGTTTTTCACGGATGGGGAACACCATATATTTT.

The rearrangement links TRBV6-9 to TRBJ2-6, with a tentative D call TRBD1 (5 bases). The germline CDR1 and CDR2 sequences are MNHGY and SVAAGI. V was shortened by 4 bases and J by 0 bases, with 31 bases between the two germline ends. This CDR3 is built from 23 residues. CDR3 DNA sequence: TGTGCCAGCAGTTTTTCCAACCAGCAAGGGGCAGGGTTGCGGCCCTCTGGGGCCAACGTCCTGACTTTC. It yields the protein CASSFSNQQGAGLRPSGANVLTF.

V gene TRBV7-9 combines with J gene TRBJ2-3; maybe TRBD2 (6 bases). The CDR3 has 15 amino acids. The germline gives CDR1 SEHNR, CDR2 FQNEAQ (reference sequence). Between the trimmed V and J ends, which lost 3 bases and 3 bases, there was a span of 13 bases. This CDR3 is CASSFGGVETDTQYF. CDR3 DNA: TGTGCCAGCAGCTTCGGAGGGGTGGAGACAGATACGCAGTATTTT.

J is TRBJ2-7 and V is TRBV27; D remains unclear. Trimming shortened V by 6 bases and J by 2 bases, and 11 bases separated the two germline ends. The CDR3 loop spans 13 amino acids. Germline V gene data show CDR1 as MNHEY and CDR2 as SMNVEV (reference sequence). The CDR3 protein is CASRDPGTYEQYF. CDR3 in DNA: TGTGCCAGCAGGGACCCTGGAACCTACGAGCAGTACTTC.

The CDR3 sequence is CSAAYTNSQETQYF. The DNA of the CDR3 is TGCAGTGCTGCCTACACCAACAGCCAAGAGACCCAGTACTTC. V is TRBV20-1 and J is TRBJ2-5, with D unresolved. Germline V gene lookup returns CDR1 DFQATT and CDR2 SNEGSKA (reference sequence). The CDR3 loop spans 14 amino acids. The V and J ends lost 5 bases and 1 base respectively, with 14 bases between them.

This clonotype was detected a few times. This chain joins TRBV5-1 and TRBJ2-7; D remains unclear. This CDR3 spans 13 amino acids. Germline V gene lookup returns CDR1 SGHRS and CDR2 YFSETQ. V lost 6 bases to trimming and J lost 2 bases, with 12 bases between them. CDR3 protein: CASNNGVAYEQYF. The CDR3 coding sequence is TGCGCCAGCAACAACGGAGTGGCCTACGAGCAGTACTTC.

The V and J genes are TRBV20-1 and TRBJ2-1; D remains ambiguous. The CDR3 is made up of 13 amino acids. The germline V and J ends were trimmed by 7 bases and 1 base, with 11 bases remaining between them. Germline V gene sequence: CDR1 DFQATT, CDR2 SNEGSKA (reference sequence). CDR3 in amino acids: CSDLGRSYNEQFF. CDR3 coding DNA: TGCAGTGATCTCGGGCGGTCCTACAATGAGCAGTTCTTC.

V gene TRBV7-3 combines with J gene TRBJ2-3, with D tentatively TRBD1 or TRBD2 (5 bases each). From germline, CDR1 is SGHTA and CDR2 FQGTGA. This CDR3 is 14 amino acids long. Trimming shortened V by 4 bases and J by 4 bases, and 12 bases separated the two germline ends. In DNA form, the CDR3 reads TGTGCCAGCAGCTCGGGACCCACATCAGATACGCAGTATTTT. It specifies CASSSGPTSDTQYF.